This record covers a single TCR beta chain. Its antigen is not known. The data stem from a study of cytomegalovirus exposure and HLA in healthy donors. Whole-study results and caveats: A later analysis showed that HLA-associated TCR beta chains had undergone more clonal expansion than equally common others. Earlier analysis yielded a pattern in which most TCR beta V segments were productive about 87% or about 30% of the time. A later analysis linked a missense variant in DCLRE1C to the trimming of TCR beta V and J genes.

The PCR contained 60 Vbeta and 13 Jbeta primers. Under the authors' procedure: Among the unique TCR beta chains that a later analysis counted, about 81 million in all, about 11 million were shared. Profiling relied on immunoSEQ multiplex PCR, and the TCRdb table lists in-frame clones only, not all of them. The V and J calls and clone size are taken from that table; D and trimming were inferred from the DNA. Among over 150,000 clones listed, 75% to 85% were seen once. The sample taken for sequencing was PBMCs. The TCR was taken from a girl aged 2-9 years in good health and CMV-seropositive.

The CDR3 here is CASSLEPRGYEQYF. The CDR3 DNA reads as TGCGCCAGCAGCTTGGAGCCGCGGGGGTACGAGCAGTACTTC. J is TRBJ2-7 and V is TRBV5-1, with 7 nucleotides matching TRBD2. This CDR3 contains 14 residues. Germline V gene lookup returns CDR1 SGHRS and CDR2 YFSETQ. V was pared by 0 bases and J by 4 bases, with 4 bases of the junction left unmatched.